Below are 5 T cell receptor beta chains sequenced from a single sample in a study of blood T cells in healthy people across ages. Sample-barcoded 5' priming and a J-beta primer mix drove a second PCR of 7 to 11 cycles. TCRdb analysed the 5' RACE reads with MiXCR anew, one entry per CDR3 protein. The sample records about 290,000 distinct CDR3 sequences, 25% to 30% being singletons. Input material: blood. The receptors originated from a woman in her sixties or seventies in good health.

This clonotype has a handful of counts. The chain combines TRBV4-1 with TRBJ2-4; 10 bases map to TRBD2. This CDR3 is 18 amino acids long. CDR1 MGHRA and CDR2 YSYEKL come from the germline V gene. V gave up 1 base and J gave up 5 bases; unmatched junction bases: 11. Written as DNA, the CDR3 is TGCGCCAGCAGCCAAGGTCGGGCTAGCGGGAGTATAGAAAACATTCAGTACTTC. Amino acids: CASSQGRASGSIENIQYF.

The rearrangement links TRBV20-1 to TRBJ1-5; 8 bases fit TRBD1. The CDR3 contains 15 residues. Germline loops: CDR1 DFQATT, CDR2 SNEGSKA (reference sequence). The V and J ends lost 6 bases and 2 bases, in that order; junction bases with no gene match: 9. The CDR3 DNA is TGCAGTGCCCGGACCTCGACAGGGGGCAATCAGCCCCAGCATTTT. Translated: CSARTSTGGNQPQHF.

The chain couples TRBV10-3 to TRBJ2-7, with 7 bases identical to TRBD2. The CDR3 contains 13 residues. V shed 8 bases, J shed 2 bases, and the junction held 6 bases outside the gene matches. In germline, CDR1 is ENHRY, CDR2 SYGVKD. CDR3 amino acids: CAIRPAGTYEQYF. In DNA form, the CDR3 reads TGTGCCATCCGCCCAGCGGGAACCTACGAGCAGTACTTC.

A remark on this clonotype: No conserved phenylalanine or tryptophan ends this CDR3, so it is likely a read error. This sequence joins TRBV6-6 and TRBJ1-2; 10 bases fit TRBD1. Per germline, CDR1 MNHNY and CDR2 SVGAGI (reference sequence). The CDR3 is made up of 13 amino acids. J was trimmed by 6 bases and V by 8 bases; bases with no gene match: 6. The CDR3 DNA reads as TGTGCCAGCGACAGGGGGCATGGAGATGGCTACACCCTC. Its translation: CASDRGHGDGYTL.

This clonotype was seen a few times. The rearrangement links TRBV11-2 to TRBJ2-7; TRBD1 matches at 11 bases. CDR1 and CDR2 from the germline V gene are SGHAT and FQNNGV. This CDR3 has 15 amino acids. V was clipped by 5 bases and J by 3 bases; unmatched bases: 6. The CDR3: CASSPRTGGFYEQYF. In DNA form, the CDR3 reads TGTGCCAGCAGCCCCAGGACAGGGGGCTTCTACGAGCAGTACTTC.